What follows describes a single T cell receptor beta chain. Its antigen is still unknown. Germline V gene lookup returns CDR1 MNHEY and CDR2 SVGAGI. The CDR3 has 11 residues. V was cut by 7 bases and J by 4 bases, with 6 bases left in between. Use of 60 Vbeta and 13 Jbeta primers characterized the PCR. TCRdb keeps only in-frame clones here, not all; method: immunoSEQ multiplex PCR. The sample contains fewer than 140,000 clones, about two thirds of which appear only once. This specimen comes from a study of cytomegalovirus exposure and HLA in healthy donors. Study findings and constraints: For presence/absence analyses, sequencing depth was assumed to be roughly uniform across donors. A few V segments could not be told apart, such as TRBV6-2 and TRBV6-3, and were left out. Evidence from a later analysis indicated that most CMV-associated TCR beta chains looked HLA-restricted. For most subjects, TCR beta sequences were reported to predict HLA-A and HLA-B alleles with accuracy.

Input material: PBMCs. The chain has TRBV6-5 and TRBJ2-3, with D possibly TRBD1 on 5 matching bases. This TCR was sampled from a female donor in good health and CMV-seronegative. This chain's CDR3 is CASTRADTQYF. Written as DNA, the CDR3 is TGTGCCAGCACCAGGGCAGATACGCAGTATTTT.